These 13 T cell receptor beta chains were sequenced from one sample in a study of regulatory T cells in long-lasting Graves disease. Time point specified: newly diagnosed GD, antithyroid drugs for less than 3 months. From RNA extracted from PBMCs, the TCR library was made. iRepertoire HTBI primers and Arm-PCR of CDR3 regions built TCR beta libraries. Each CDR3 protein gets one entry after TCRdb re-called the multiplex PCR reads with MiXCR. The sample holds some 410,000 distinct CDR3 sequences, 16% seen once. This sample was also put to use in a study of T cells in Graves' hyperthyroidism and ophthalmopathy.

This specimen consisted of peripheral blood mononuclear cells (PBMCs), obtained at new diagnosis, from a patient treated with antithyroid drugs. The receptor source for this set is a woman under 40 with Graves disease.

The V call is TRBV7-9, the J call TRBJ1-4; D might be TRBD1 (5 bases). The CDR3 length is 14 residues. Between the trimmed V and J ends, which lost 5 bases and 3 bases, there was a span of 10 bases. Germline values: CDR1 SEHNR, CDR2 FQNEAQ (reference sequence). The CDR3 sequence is CASSPREANEKLFF. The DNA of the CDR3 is TGTGCCAGCAGCCCCAGGGAAGCTAATGAAAAACTGTTTTTT.

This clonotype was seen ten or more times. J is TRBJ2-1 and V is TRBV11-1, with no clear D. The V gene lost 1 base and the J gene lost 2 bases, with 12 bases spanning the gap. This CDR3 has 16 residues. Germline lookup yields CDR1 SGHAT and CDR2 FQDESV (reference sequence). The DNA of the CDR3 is TGTGCCAGCAGCTTAGAGGGCAGGCTCCCCTACAATGAGCAGTTCTTC. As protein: CASSLEGRLPYNEQFF.

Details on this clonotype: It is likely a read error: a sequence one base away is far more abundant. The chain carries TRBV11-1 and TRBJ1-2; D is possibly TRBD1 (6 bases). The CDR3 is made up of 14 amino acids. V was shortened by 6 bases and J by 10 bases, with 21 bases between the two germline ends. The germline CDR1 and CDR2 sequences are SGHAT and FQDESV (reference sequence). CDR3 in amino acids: CASRIGGKIQSYTF. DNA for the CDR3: TGTGCCAGCAGGATCGGGGGCAAGATCCAGTCCTACACCTTC.

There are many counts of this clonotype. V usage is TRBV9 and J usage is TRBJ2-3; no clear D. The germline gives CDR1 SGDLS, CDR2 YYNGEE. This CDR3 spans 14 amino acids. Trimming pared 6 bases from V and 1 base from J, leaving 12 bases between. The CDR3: CASTPPDRTDTQYF. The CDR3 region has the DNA TGTGCCAGCACCCCCCCTGATCGCACAGATACGCAGTATTTT.

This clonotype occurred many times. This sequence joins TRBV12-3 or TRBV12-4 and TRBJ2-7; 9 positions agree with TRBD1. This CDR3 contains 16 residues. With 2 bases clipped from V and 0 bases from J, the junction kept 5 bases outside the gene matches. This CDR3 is CASSLYGTGTSYEQYF. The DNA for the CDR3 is TGTGCCAGCAGTTTATATGGGACAGGGACCTCCTACGAGCAGTACTTC.

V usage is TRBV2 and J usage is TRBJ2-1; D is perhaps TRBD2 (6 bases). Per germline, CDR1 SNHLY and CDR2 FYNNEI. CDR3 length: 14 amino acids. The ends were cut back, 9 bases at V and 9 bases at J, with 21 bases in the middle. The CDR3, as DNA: TGTGCCAGGTCAGGAGGGGCAAATTTGGGTGAGCAGTTCTTC. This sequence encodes CARSGGANLGEQFF.

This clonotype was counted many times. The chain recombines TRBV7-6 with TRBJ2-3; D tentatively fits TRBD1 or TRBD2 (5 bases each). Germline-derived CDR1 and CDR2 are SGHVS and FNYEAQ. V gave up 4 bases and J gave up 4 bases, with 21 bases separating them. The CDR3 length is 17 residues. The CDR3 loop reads CASSSAGWPGPSDTQYF. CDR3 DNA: TGTGCCAGCAGCTCGGCCGGGTGGCCGGGACCTTCAGATACGCAGTATTTT. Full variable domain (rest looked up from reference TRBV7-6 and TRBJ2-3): GAGVSQSPRYKVTKRGQDVALRCDPISGHVSLYWYRQALGQGPEFLTYFNYEAQQDKSGLPNDRFSAERPEGSISTLTIQRTEQRDSAMYRCASSSAGWPGPSDTQYFGPGTRLTVL.

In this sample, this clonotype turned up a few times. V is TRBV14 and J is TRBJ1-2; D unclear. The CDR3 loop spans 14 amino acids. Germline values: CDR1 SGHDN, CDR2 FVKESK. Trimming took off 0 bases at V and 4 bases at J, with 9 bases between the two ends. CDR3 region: CASSQDYRGYGYTF. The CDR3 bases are TGTGCCAGCAGCCAAGATTACCGAGGCTATGGCTACACCTTC.

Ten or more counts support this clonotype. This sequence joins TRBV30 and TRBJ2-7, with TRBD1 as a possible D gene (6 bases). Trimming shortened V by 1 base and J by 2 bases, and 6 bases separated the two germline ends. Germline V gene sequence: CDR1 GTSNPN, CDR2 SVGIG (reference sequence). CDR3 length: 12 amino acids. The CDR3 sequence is CAWSGTAYEQYF. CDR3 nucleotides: TGTGCCTGGAGTGGGACAGCCTACGAGCAGTACTTC.

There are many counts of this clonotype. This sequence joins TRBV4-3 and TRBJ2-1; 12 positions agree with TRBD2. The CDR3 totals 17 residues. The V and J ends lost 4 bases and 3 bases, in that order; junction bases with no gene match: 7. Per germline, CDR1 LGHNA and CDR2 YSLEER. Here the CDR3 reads CASSRTSGTIHYNEQFF. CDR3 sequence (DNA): TGCGCCAGCAGCCGGACTAGCGGGACCATCCACTACAATGAGCAGTTCTTC.

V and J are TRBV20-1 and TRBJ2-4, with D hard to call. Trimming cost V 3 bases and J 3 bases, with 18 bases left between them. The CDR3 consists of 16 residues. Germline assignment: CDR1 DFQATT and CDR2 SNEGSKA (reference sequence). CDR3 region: CSASDSARIVKNIQYF. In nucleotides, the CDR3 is TGCAGTGCTAGTGACTCCGCGAGAATCGTCAAAAACATTCAGTACTTC.

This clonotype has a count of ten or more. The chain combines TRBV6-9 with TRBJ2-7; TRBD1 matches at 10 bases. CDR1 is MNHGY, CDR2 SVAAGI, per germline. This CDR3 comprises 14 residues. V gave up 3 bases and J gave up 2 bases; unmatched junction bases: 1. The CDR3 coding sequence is TGTGCCAGCAGTTACGGGACAGGGGCCTACGAGCAGTACTTC. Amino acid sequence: CASSYGTGAYEQYF.

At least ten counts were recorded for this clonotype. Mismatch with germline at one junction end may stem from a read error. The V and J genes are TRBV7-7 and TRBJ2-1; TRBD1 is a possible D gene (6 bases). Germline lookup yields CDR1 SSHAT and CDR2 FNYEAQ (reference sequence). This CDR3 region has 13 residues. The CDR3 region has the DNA TGTGCTAGCAGCCGAGGACAGTACAATGAGCAGTTCTTC. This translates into CASSRGQYNEQFF. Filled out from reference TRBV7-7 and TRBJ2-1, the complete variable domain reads GAGVSQSPRYKVTKRGQDVTLRCDPISSHATLYWYQQALGQGPEFLTYFNYEAQPDKSGLPSDRFSAERPEGSISTLTIQRTEQRDSAMYRCASSRGQYNEQFFGPGTRLTVL.